The present TCR beta chain was sequenced within a study of lymphopenia after photon versus proton radiotherapy. Generated by immunoSEQ multiplex PCR, the TCRdb table keeps only in-frame clones and is missing some. The repertoire holds approximately 24,000 clones, with roughly nine tenths as singletons. This TCR came from a woman aged 45-65 years with cholangiocarcinoma. This specimen was peripheral blood, taken from a patient treated with photon-based radiotherapy.

CDR3 bases: TGTGCCAGCAATAGGATCCCGACTAGCGGGGGAACAGATACGCAGTATTTT. It specifies CASNRIPTSGGTDTQYF. The gene calls are TRBV2 and TRBJ2-3; 12 nucleotides line up with TRBD2. Germline V gives CDR1 SNHLY, CDR2 FYNNEI. The CDR3 totals 17 residues. The V segment lost 7 bases and the J segment 3 bases; nucleotides outside the gene matches: 11.